The present TCR beta chain was sequenced within a study of T cell responses to AZD1222 COVID-19 vaccine. Analyses pooled second doses at about 4 or about 12 weeks. Here immunoSEQ multiplex PCR was the method, and the copy in TCRdb shows in-frame clones only, minus some. Found here are roughly 180,000 clones, approximately 94% of them singletons; the top ten hold around 1.6%. Per germline, CDR1 LNHDA and CDR2 SQIVND (reference sequence). Trimming stripped 2 bases from V and 3 bases from J, with 7 bases between. This CDR3 has 13 amino acids. A note on this clone: Its cognate antigen is unknown.

Study-wide findings and caveats: Repertoires were obtained solely post-peak T cell response.

The TCR comes from an adult who received the AZD1222 COVID-19 vaccine. This chain joins TRBV19 and TRBJ1-1, with D possibly being TRBD1 (5 bases). Source: peripheral blood, taken 28 days after the second AZD1222 dose. The CDR3 DNA follows: TGTGCCAGTAGTATAACAGGAGACACTGAAGCTTTCTTT. Translating it yields CASSITGDTEAFF.